This TCR beta chain originates from a study of blood T cells in healthy people across ages. Extraction yielded at least 6 micrograms of total RNA per sample. Primed by a sample-barcoded 5' primer and a J-beta primer mix, a second PCR proceeded for 7 to 11 cycles. A single record per CDR3 protein comes from TCRdb applying MiXCR to the 5' RACE reads. In the table there are 350,000 to 450,000 distinct CDR3 sequences, about 52% of which are singletons. This CDR3 comprises 14 residues. CDR1 is MDHEN, CDR2 SYDVKM, per germline. The clonotype comes from a man aged 60 to 69 in good health. The chain employs TRBV28 and TRBJ2-4; unclear D gene. The J call could be wrong; TRBJ2-7 is a better fit for the DNA end. The specimen was blood. CDR3 coding DNA: TGTGCCAGCAGTAACAGCGCCTACTCCTACGAGCAGTACTTC. The encoded protein is CASSNSAYSYEQYF.